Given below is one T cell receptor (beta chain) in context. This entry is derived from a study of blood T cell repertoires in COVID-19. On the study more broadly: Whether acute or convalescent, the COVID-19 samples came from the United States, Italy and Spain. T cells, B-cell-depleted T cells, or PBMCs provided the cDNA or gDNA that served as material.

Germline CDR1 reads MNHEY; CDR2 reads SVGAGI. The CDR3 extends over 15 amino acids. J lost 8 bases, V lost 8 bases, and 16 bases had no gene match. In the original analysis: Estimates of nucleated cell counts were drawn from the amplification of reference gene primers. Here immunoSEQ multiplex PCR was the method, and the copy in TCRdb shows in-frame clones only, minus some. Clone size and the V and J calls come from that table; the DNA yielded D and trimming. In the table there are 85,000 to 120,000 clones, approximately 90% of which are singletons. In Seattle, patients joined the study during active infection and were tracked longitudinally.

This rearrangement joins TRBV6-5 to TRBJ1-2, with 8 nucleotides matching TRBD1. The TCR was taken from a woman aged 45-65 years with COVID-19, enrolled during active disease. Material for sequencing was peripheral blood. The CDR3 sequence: CASPGSERTGRGYTF. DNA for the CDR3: TGTGCCAGCCCGGGGAGTGAAAGGACAGGGAGAGGCTACACCTTC.